This T cell receptor (beta chain) came from a study of T cell repertoires and HLA-DP antigens. Notes on the study in general: Against one allele, clones undetected before culture averaged about 34%; against the other, approximately 51%. Sorted CD137+ cells had clonality 0.3 to 0.4 against both alloantigens, versus around 0.04 pre-culture.

Primers targeted 54 TRBV and 13 TRBJ segments. Only in-frame clones appear in the TCRdb table, and some are missing; sequencing was by immunoSEQ multiplex PCR. The sample contains about 89,000 clones, around nine tenths of which appear only once. As to this clone: The antigen remains undetermined.

CD4+ T cells were isolated untouched, 95% to 98% pure. The germline CDR1 and CDR2 sequences are SGDLS and YYNGEE. The CDR3 has 15 residues. The V end lost 0 bases, the J end lost 6 bases, and 15 bases lay between the germline ends. The source of this sequence is a man between 45 and 60 years old in good health and CMV-seronegative. This sequence joins TRBV9 and TRBJ1-1; TRBD1 is a possible D gene (5 bases). Sequenced input: CD4+ T cells from PBMCs. The CDR3 region has the DNA TGTGCCAGCAGCGTAGCGGCTGGGGGGGACCCTGAAGCTTTCTTT. Residues: CASSVAAGGDPEAFF.